The next 28 T cell receptor beta chains were all read from a single sample in a study of blood T cell repertoires in COVID-19. This table comes from immunoSEQ multiplex PCR, and its TCRdb copy is limited to in-frame clones, with some not included. The repertoire holds about 320,000 clones, with 86% as singletons. Sequencing was carried out using peripheral blood. The receptors were gathered from a woman between 50 and 59 years old with acute or convalescent COVID-19.

CDR3 loop: CASSQILAGEQFF. The CDR3 DNA reads as TGCGCCAGCAGCCAGATACTAGCGGGAGAGCAGTTCTTC. The chain links TRBV4-1 to TRBJ2-1; TRBD2 agrees at 10 bases. V lost 3 bases, J lost 10 bases, and 3 bases stayed unmatched. The CDR3 has 13 amino acids. Germline V gene data show CDR1 as MGHRA and CDR2 as YSYEKL.

CDR3: CASSQDPTGTNYGYTF. The DNA of the CDR3 is TGTGCCAGCAGCCAAGATCCCACAGGAACTAACTATGGCTACACCTTC. The chain combines TRBV4-2 with TRBJ1-2; maybe TRBD1 (5 bases). Per the germline V gene, CDR1 is LGHNA and CDR2 is YNFKEQ. The germline V and J ends were trimmed by 0 bases and 0 bases, with 11 bases remaining between them. This CDR3 contains 16 residues.

The table lists this clone with a count of one. The chain joins TRBV20-1 to TRBJ2-7, with TRBD1 as a possible D gene (6 bases). Trimming took 3 bases from V and 9 from J, leaving 12 bases between them. Looked up from germline, CDR1 is DFQATT and CDR2 is SNEGSKA (reference sequence). This CDR3 has 11 residues. The CDR3 region is CSARGQVVQYF. For the CDR3, the DNA is TGCAGTGCTAGGGGACAAGTGGTGCAGTACTTC.

This clone occurred a few times. V usage is TRBV7-9 and J usage is TRBJ1-1; D is unresolved. In germline, CDR1 is SEHNR, CDR2 FQNEAQ (reference sequence). CDR3 size: 14 residues. V dropped 1 base and J dropped 1 base, with 7 bases sitting between them. CDR3 DNA: TGTGCCAGCAGCTTAGTCCGAGGGAACACTGAAGCTTTCTTT. Its protein product is CASSLVRGNTEAFF.

The V and J genes are TRBV28 and TRBJ2-5; possibly TRBD2 for D (6 bases). The CDR3 extends over 14 amino acids. The V gene's germline CDR1 is MDHEN and CDR2 SYDVKM. Trimming shortened V by 3 bases and J by 8 bases, and 16 bases separated the two germline ends. The CDR3 here is CASSLAGQAGTQYF. In DNA, the CDR3 is TGTGCCAGCAGTTTGGCCGGGCAGGCGGGAACCCAGTACTTC. Variable domain in full (rest from reference TRBV28 and TRBJ2-5): DVKVTQSSRYLVKRTGEKVFLECVQDMDHENMFWYRQDPGLGLRLIYFSYDVKMKEKGDIPEGYSVSREKKERFSLILESASTNQTSMYLCASSLAGQAGTQYFGPGTRLLVL.

The table lists this clone with a count of one. The chain joins TRBV9 to TRBJ2-5; no definite D call. Germline V gene data show CDR1 as SGDLS and CDR2 as YYNGEE. This CDR3 contains 14 residues. V was trimmed by 1 base and J by 4 bases, leaving 11 bases between them. CDR3 coding DNA: TGTGCCAGCAGCGTATTGTCCTCGGGAGAGACCCAGTACTTC. Encoded protein: CASSVLSSGETQYF.

The CDR3 reads CASQGAEGNQPQHF. The CDR3 region has the DNA TGTGCCAGTCAGGGGGCAGAGGGCAATCAGCCCCAGCATTTT. The chain combines TRBV2 with TRBJ1-5; 8 bases agree with TRBD1. The germline gives CDR1 SNHLY, CDR2 FYNNEI. Trimming took 9 bases from V and 2 from J; bases not matched to a gene: 6. The CDR3 extends over 14 amino acids.

This rearrangement joins TRBV6-5 to TRBJ1-2; TRBD1 is a possible D gene (5 bases). V was cut by 0 bases and J by 7 bases, with 6 bases left in between. The CDR3 sequence is 12 residues long. Looked up from germline, CDR1 is MNHEY and CDR2 is SVGAGI. CDR3 sequence: CASSYSGAGYTF. CDR3 in DNA: TGTGCCAGCAGTTACTCAGGGGCTGGCTACACCTTC.

This chain links TRBV4-3 with TRBJ1-1; tentative D call: TRBD1 (5 bases). The V end was cut by 2 bases, the J end by 7 bases, with 8 bases between. This CDR3 has 12 residues. Per germline, CDR1 LGHNA and CDR2 YSLEER. The CDR3 region is CASSQQGDEAFF. The CDR3 DNA reads TGCGCCAGCAGCCAACAGGGTGATGAAGCTTTCTTT.

The sample holds a few counts of this clone. The gene calls are TRBV18 and TRBJ2-2; no clear D gene. V lost 3 bases, J lost 4 bases, and 15 bases lay in between. This CDR3 contains 16 residues. Germline CDR1 reads KGHSH; CDR2 reads LQKENI. CDR3 nucleotides: TGTGCCAGCTCACCCAGCCTAGTTGGTACCACCGGGGAGCTGTTTTTT. Translating it yields CASSPSLVGTTGELFF. The whole variable domain, filled in from reference TRBV18 and TRBJ2-2, reads NAGVMQNPRHLVRRRGQEARLRCSPMKGHSHVYWYRQLPEEGLKFMVYLQKENIIDESGMPKERFSAEFPKEGPSILRIQQVVRGDSAAYFCASSPSLVGTTGELFFGEGSRLTVL.

The chain carries TRBV2 and TRBJ1-2, with TRBD1 identical over 7 bases. Trimming took 8 bases from V and 6 from J; bases not matched to a gene: 12. Per germline, CDR1 SNHLY and CDR2 FYNNEI. The CDR3 loop spans 14 amino acids. In DNA, the CDR3 is TGTGCCAGCGAAACCACAGGGGAAGGCGATGGCTACACCTTC. Encoded protein: CASETTGEGDGYTF.

This clone was counted a single time. CDR3 loop: CAITNEQDQPQHF. The CDR3 coding sequence is TGTGCCATCACCAACGAACAGGATCAGCCCCAGCATTTT. The genes are TRBV10-3 and TRBJ1-5, with D perhaps TRBD1 (5 bases). Deletions cut 7 bases from V and 5 bases from J, with 12 bases between. Per germline, CDR1 ENHRY and CDR2 SYGVKD. The CDR3 has 13 residues.

The chain uses TRBV2 and TRBJ1-2, with D possibly matching TRBD1 (6 bases). The CDR3 totals 13 residues. The germline CDR1 and CDR2 sequences are SNHLY and FYNNEI. The V gene lost 5 bases and the J gene lost 3 bases, with 10 bases spanning the gap. CDR3 nucleotides: TGTGCCAGCAGTCCACAGGGAGACTATGGCTACACCTTC. This gives the protein CASSPQGDYGYTF.

V usage is TRBV19 and J usage is TRBJ2-1; no reliable D call. Deletions cut 1 base from V and 0 bases from J, with 10 bases between. This CDR3 is 16 amino acids long. Per germline, CDR1 LNHDA and CDR2 SQIVND (reference sequence). CDR3 in DNA: TGTGCCAGTAGTATAGCTGGGCAGCTCTCCTACAATGAGCAGTTCTTC. Translated: CASSIAGQLSYNEQFF.

The V call is TRBV14, the J call TRBJ2-7, with 13 positions matching TRBD2. V gave up 1 base and J gave up 1 base; unmatched junction bases: 4. Germline V gene lookup returns CDR1 SGHDN and CDR2 FVKESK. The CDR3 runs to 17 residues. The DNA for the CDR3 is TGTGCCAGCAGCCAAGGGCTGGGACTAGCGGGATCCTACGAGCAGTACTTC. Translating it yields CASSQGLGLAGSYEQYF. Filled out from reference TRBV14 and TRBJ2-7, the complete variable domain reads EAGVTQFPSHSVIEKGQTVTLRCDPISGHDNLYWYRRVMGKEIKFLLHFVKESKQDESGMPNNRFLAERTGGTYSTLKVQPAELEDSGVYFCASSQGLGLAGSYEQYFGPGTRLTVT.

This chain connects TRBV12-5 to TRBJ2-1; 10 bases match TRBD1. The V gene's germline CDR1 is LGHNT and CDR2 FRNRAP. V lost 5 bases to trimming and J lost 3 bases; unmatched junction nucleotides: 4. CDR3 length equals 15 residues. The CDR3 sequence: CASGTGTGDYNEQFF. CDR3 nucleotides: TGTGCTAGTGGTACCGGGACAGGGGACTACAATGAGCAGTTCTTC.

This chain uses TRBV5-4 with TRBJ2-2; 9 nucleotides agree with TRBD2. This CDR3 region has 16 residues. Germline trimming cut 4 bases from V and 5 bases from J; bases unmatched to any gene: 9. Germline V CDR1 and CDR2: SGHNT, YYREEE (reference sequence). In DNA form, the CDR3 reads TGTGCCAGCAGCAAATTAAGCGGGAGGTGGACCGGGGAGCTGTTTTTT. Translated: CASSKLSGRWTGELFF.

This clone was picked up a small number of times. The chain combines TRBV4-1 with TRBJ1-4, with 7 bases that match TRBD1. The length of the CDR3 is 14 residues. Germline assignment: CDR1 MGHRA and CDR2 YSYEKL. J was trimmed by 13 bases and V by 2 bases; bases with no gene match: 10. CDR3 sequence (DNA): TGCGCCAGCAGCCAAACCGGGACAGTCCCTAGACTGTTTTTT. The encoded protein is CASSQTGTVPRLFF.

The gene calls are TRBV2 and TRBJ2-1; 7 nucleotides line up with TRBD1. The CDR3 runs to 13 residues. After removal of 4 bases from V and 13 bases from J, the junction contained 10 bases not matched to a gene. CDR1 is SNHLY and CDR2 is FYNNEI in the germline V gene. CDR3 in amino acids: CASSGFDRVQQFF. DNA of the CDR3: TGTGCCAGCAGTGGCTTCGACAGGGTTCAACAGTTCTTC.

This rearrangement joins TRBV5-1 to TRBJ1-1; D unresolved. With 2 bases removed from V and 8 bases from J, the gap between germline ends came to 7 bases. CDR1 is SGHRS and CDR2 is YFSETQ in the germline V gene. This CDR3 spans 11 amino acids. This CDR3 is CASSFAGEAFF. For the CDR3, the DNA is TGCGCCAGCAGCTTCGCAGGAGAAGCTTTCTTT.

This clone was found once. This sequence joins TRBV6-5 and TRBJ1-1; possibly TRBD1 for D (6 bases). CDR1 is MNHEY and CDR2 is SVGAGI in the germline V gene. This CDR3 contains 13 residues. Trimming shortened V by 6 bases and J by 9 bases, and 17 bases separated the two germline ends. The CDR3 sequence is CASSPGRGAKAFF. The DNA of the CDR3 is TGTGCCAGCAGCCCGGGGCGGGGGGCAAAAGCTTTCTTT.

With regard to this clone: An end of the junction does not agree with germline; a read error may underlie this. The chain employs TRBV3-1 (or the pseudogene TRBV3-2) and TRBJ2-7; 7 bases match TRBD1. The CDR3 length is 13 residues. Germline V CDR1 and CDR2: LGHDT, YNNKEL (reference sequence). In DNA form, the CDR3 reads TGTGCCAGCAGCCAAGAAAACAGGGGCCCTATATCCTTC. Protein: CASSQENRGPISF.

This chain connects TRBV5-6 to TRBJ2-5, with 8 nucleotides matching TRBD1. From germline, CDR1 is SGHDT and CDR2 YYEEEE. The V gene end was trimmed by 4 bases and the J gene end by 7 bases; junction bases not matched to a gene: 6. The CDR3 has 13 amino acids. The CDR3 region is CASSPDRDATQYF. The CDR3, as DNA: TGTGCCAGCAGCCCGGACAGGGATGCGACCCAGTACTTC.

This CDR3 is CASSLALRGEQYF. The CDR3 DNA sequence: TGCGCCAGCAGCTTGGCCCTTAGGGGCGAGCAGTACTTC. V is TRBV5-1 and J is TRBJ2-7; a weak D match, TRBD1 (5 bases). The CDR3 sequence is 13 residues long. V was trimmed by 0 bases and J by 6 bases, leaving 10 bases between them. CDR1 and CDR2 (germline): SGHRS, YFSETQ.

The rearrangement links TRBV4-2 to TRBJ2-3; TRBD1 is a possible D gene (5 bases). The CDR3 spans 15 residues. Germline loops: CDR1 LGHNA, CDR2 YNFKEQ. Trimming took off 0 bases at V and 3 bases at J, with 10 bases between the two ends. The CDR3 is CASSQEGRETDTQYF. In DNA, the CDR3 is TGTGCCAGCAGCCAAGAGGGCAGGGAAACAGATACGCAGTATTTT.

The gene calls are TRBV28 and TRBJ1-2, with 7 bases identical to TRBD1. CDR1 and CDR2 (germline): MDHEN, SYDVKM. V shed 6 bases and J 4 bases; nucleotides not matched to a gene: 14. This CDR3 is built from 16 residues. The CDR3 loop is CASRRLRDSFVYGYTF. The CDR3 coding sequence is TGTGCCAGCAGGCGCCTCCGGGACAGTTTCGTCTATGGCTACACCTTC.

This chain joins TRBV6-5 and TRBJ1-2, with TRBD1 identical over 8 bases. J gave up 3 bases and V 5 bases, and 8 bases lay outside the gene matches. Germline V gene lookup returns CDR1 MNHEY and CDR2 SVGAGI. The CDR3 runs to 15 residues. The CDR3 reads CASSPGQGSDYGYTF. CDR3 coding DNA: TGTGCCAGCAGTCCCGGACAGGGTTCAGACTATGGCTACACCTTC.

This clone was observed once. A read error may account for a junction end that differs from germline. V is TRBV7-2 and J is TRBJ2-7, with D possibly being TRBD1 (6 bases). This CDR3 comprises 14 residues. Germline loops: CDR1 SGHTA, CDR2 FQGNSA. The CDR3 DNA follows: TGTGCCAGCAGCTTAAGACAGGCCTCCAACGAGCAGTACTTC. Translated: CASSLRQASNEQYF.